Listed below are T cell receptor beta chains from one sample, sequenced in a study of T-cell memory formation after mild COVID-19. TCRdb called the 5' RACE reads again in MiXCR, with one record for every CDR3 protein. The sample yields 120,000 or so distinct CDR3 sequences, about 5.9% seen once. Specimen: PBMCs or a T cell subset sorted from them (not recorded which). The receptor set was obtained from an adult woman who had mild COVID-19 (a few samples of this study predate the infection). Cell type and time point are not known. CDR3s include the opening cysteine and the closing phenylalanine or tryptophan. D genes are given only for firm matches. Expanded clones get a size class; other rows say once, few or many, or leave the size out.

D gene,J gene,clone size,V gene,CDR3 protein,CDR3 DNA
NA,TRBJ2-1,NA,TRBV29-1,CSVTGISYNEQFF,TGCAGCGTTACAGGGATATCCTACAATGAGCAGTTCTTC
NA,TRBJ2-2,few,TRBV24-1,CATTTSTGELFF,TGTGCCACCACTACGTCTACCGGGGAGCTGTTTTTT
NA,TRBJ2-1,many,TRBV12-3/TRBV12-4,CASSPDGGDRDNEQFF,TGTGCCAGCAGTCCGGACGGGGGAGACCGAGACAATGAGCAGTTCTTC
NA,TRBJ2-1,many,TRBV7-3,CASITGGTCNNEQFF,TGTGCCAGCATTACTGGCGGGACTTGCAACAATGAGCAGTTCTTC
TRBD2,TRBJ2-5,once,TRBV7-3,CASSSSGTSWKTQYF,TGTGCCAGCAGCTCGTCCGGGACTAGCTGGAAGACCCAGTACTTC
NA,TRBJ2-7,few,TRBV12-3/TRBV12-4,CASSLVEGYEQYF,TGTGCCAGCAGTTTAGTAGAGGGCTACGAGCAGTACTTC
NA,TRBJ2-2,many,TRBV7-6,CASSFRMTGHHTGELFF,TGTGCCAGCAGCTTTAGAATGACGGGACACCACACCGGGGAGCTGTTTTTT
NA,TRBJ1-2,few,TRBV21-1,CASSKSDTGCYGYTF,TGTGCCAGCAGCAAATCGGACACGGGGTGCTATGGCTACACCTTC
TRBD2,TRBJ2-1,few,TRBV6-5,CASSPLRSGGAGVNEQFF,TGTGCCAGCAGCCCCTTGCGGAGCGGGGGGGCCGGGGTGAATGAGCAGTTCTTC
TRBD2,TRBJ2-5,NA,TRBV29-1,CSVGSGRASETQYF,TGCAGCGTAGGTAGCGGGAGGGCCTCGGAGACCCAGTACTTC
TRBD1,TRBJ1-2,many,TRBV6-6,CAIQGQGYGYTF,TGTGCCATCCAAGGACAGGGGTATGGCTACACCTTC
NA,TRBJ2-7,many,TRBV5-1,CASSPLDREGEQYF,TGCGCCAGCAGCCCACTGGACAGGGAGGGGGAGCAGTACTTC
NA,TRBJ2-3,few,TRBV4-2,CASSQGGAGADTQYF,TGTGCCAGCAGCCAAGGAGGGGCCGGGGCAGATACGCAGTATTTT
TRBD1,TRBJ2-7,many,TRBV3-1,CASSQKYRDSRIERTYEQYF,TGTGCCAGCAGCCAAAAATACCGGGACAGCCGAATCGAAAGGACCTACGAGCAGTACTTC
TRBD1,TRBJ2-3,many,TRBV27,CASSLGGTGDTQYF,TGTGCCAGCAGTTTAGGAGGGACAGGGGATACGCAGTATTTT
NA,TRBJ1-4,many,TRBV27,CASSPKQGFRTNEKLFF,TGTGCCAGCAGTCCGAAACAGGGTTTTCGAACTAATGAAAAACTGTTTTTT
TRBD1,TRBJ1-1,few,TRBV6-5,CASRKTGVEVAFF,TGTGCCAGCAGGAAGACAGGGGTAGAGGTAGCTTTCTTT
TRBD2,TRBJ2-5,many,TRBV5-5,CASSSSSGVETQYF,TGTGCCAGCAGCTCTTCTAGCGGCGTGGAGACCCAGTACTTC
TRBD2,TRBJ2-3,many,TRBV3-1,CASSLYVTSGLTDTQYF,TGTGCCAGCAGCCTTTATGTCACTAGCGGCCTCACAGATACGCAGTATTTT
NA,TRBJ1-1,NA,TRBV6-1,CASSESYRVSRTEAFF,TGTGCCAGCAGTGAATCTTACAGGGTTAGTCGGACTGAAGCTTTCTTT
NA,TRBJ2-7,few,TRBV18,CASSPPSYNYEQYF,TGTGCCAGCTCACCACCGTCGTACAACTACGAGCAGTACTTC
NA,TRBJ1-2,many,TRBV7-9,CASSFETANYGYTF,TGTGCCAGCAGCTTTGAGACAGCTAACTATGGCTACACCTTC
TRBD2,TRBJ2-7,NA,TRBV5-5,CASSHSSGRAQFEQYF,TGTGCCAGCAGCCATTCTAGCGGGAGGGCCCAGTTCGAGCAGTACTTC
NA,TRBJ1-1,many,TRBV6-5,CASAGPLGEAFF,TGTGCCAGTGCTGGGCCCTTGGGTGAAGCTTTCTTT
TRBD2,TRBJ2-1,few,TRBV6-5,CASSSGLAGAWEQFF,TGTGCCAGCAGTTCGGGACTAGCGGGAGCATGGGAGCAGTTCTTC
NA,TRBJ2-5,many,TRBV7-3,CASRRTGFGGEETQYF,TGTGCCAGCAGACGTACAGGGTTTGGAGGGGAAGAGACCCAGTACTTC
NA,TRBJ2-2,many,TRBV25-1,CASSEIAEGRTGELFF,TGTGCCAGCAGTGAGATCGCGGAGGGGAGAACCGGGGAGCTGTTTTTT
NA,TRBJ1-3,few,TRBV12-3/TRBV12-4,CASSLVDPSGNTIYF,TGTGCCAGCAGTTTAGTGGACCCCTCTGGAAACACCATATATTTT
TRBD1,TRBJ1-2,many,TRBV5-1,CASSLTGQGAKYGYTF,TGCGCCAGCAGCTTGACCGGACAGGGGGCCAAGTATGGCTACACCTTC
NA,TRBJ2-1,NA,TRBV7-6,CASSLFAFEQFF,TGTGCCAGCAGCTTGTTTGCGTTTGAGCAGTTCTTC
TRBD2,TRBJ2-1,many,TRBV20-1,CSAPGLAGVYNEQFF,TGCAGTGCTCCGGGACTAGCGGGAGTTTACAATGAGCAGTTCTTC
NA,TRBJ1-5,NA,TRBV6-6,CASSPRAGGLSNQPQHF,TGTGCCAGCAGCCCCCGGGCAGGTGGGTTGAGCAATCAGCCCCAGCATTTT
TRBD1,TRBJ2-7,large,TRBV12-3/TRBV12-4,CASSPAGTGFLYEQYF,TGTGCCAGCAGTCCAGCCGGGACAGGGTTTCTCTACGAGCAGTACTTC
NA,TRBJ2-5,many,TRBV7-2,CASSLRASGQETQYF,TGTGCCAGCAGCTTAAGAGCGAGCGGCCAAGAGACCCAGTACTTC
NA,TRBJ2-7,NA,TRBV5-5,CASSPDLTTYEQYF,TGTGCCAGCAGCCCGGATCTCACGACCTACGAGCAGTACTTC
NA,TRBJ2-3,many,TRBV6-5,CASKGQGRVGSRDTQYF,TGTGCCAGCAAAGGCCAGGGGAGGGTAGGGTCCAGAGATACGCAGTATTTT
NA,TRBJ2-1,few,TRBV28,CASSFRGRGAGEQFF,TGTGCCAGCAGTTTTCGGGGCCGCGGGGCCGGTGAGCAGTTCTTC
TRBD2,TRBJ2-3,NA,TRBV5-1,CASNKSGTKTDTQYF,TGCGCCAGCAACAAATCCGGGACTAAAACAGATACGCAGTATTTT
NA,TRBJ1-1,many,TRBV19,CASNRGQNTEAFF,TGTGCCAGTAATCGAGGGCAGAACACTGAAGCTTTCTTT
TRBD2,TRBJ2-5,few,TRBV13,CASSLVGLAGDQETQYF,TGTGCCAGCAGCTTAGTGGGACTAGCGGGAGACCAAGAGACCCAGTACTTC
NA,TRBJ2-1,few,TRBV20-1,CSARIPGAFNEQFF,TGCAGTGCTAGAATACCGGGGGCCTTCAATGAGCAGTTCTTC
TRBD1,TRBJ2-7,many,TRBV12-5,CASGLGDRAGEQYF,TGTGCTAGTGGTTTGGGGGACAGGGCAGGAGAGCAGTACTTC
NA,TRBJ2-1,many,TRBV5-1,CASSVTLLGEQFF,TGCGCCAGCAGCGTGACCCTTTTGGGAGAACAGTTCTTC
NA,TRBJ1-6,NA,TRBV5-1,CASSLGSTNSPLHF,TGCGCCAGCAGCCTGGGGTCCACCAATTCACCCCTCCACTTT